One T cell receptor (beta chain) is described in this entry. This sample was taken from a study of identical twins. Germline CDR1 and CDR2: SGHDT and YYEEEE. CDR3 length equals 15 residues. With 2 bases clipped from V and 7 bases from J, the junction kept 8 bases outside the gene matches. After template switching added a universal primer site, the resulting cDNA carried unique molecular identifiers. In TCRdb, the 5' RACE reads were re-called with MiXCR into one record per CDR3 protein. The data hold just under 550,000 distinct CDR3 sequences, with roughly 15% observed a single time. Healthy Caucasians provided all donations. Another study also made use of these data, one on yellow fever vaccine responses in identical twins.

Input material: CD4+ T cells sorted from blood. This clonotype was sampled from a woman in her late teens or twenties in good health. This sequence joins TRBV5-6 and TRBJ2-1; TRBD2 matches at 8 bases. The CDR3 nucleotides read TGTGCCAGCAGCTTCCGGGAGGGCCGGCTGAATGAGCAGTTCTTC. Encoded protein: CASSFREGRLNEQFF.